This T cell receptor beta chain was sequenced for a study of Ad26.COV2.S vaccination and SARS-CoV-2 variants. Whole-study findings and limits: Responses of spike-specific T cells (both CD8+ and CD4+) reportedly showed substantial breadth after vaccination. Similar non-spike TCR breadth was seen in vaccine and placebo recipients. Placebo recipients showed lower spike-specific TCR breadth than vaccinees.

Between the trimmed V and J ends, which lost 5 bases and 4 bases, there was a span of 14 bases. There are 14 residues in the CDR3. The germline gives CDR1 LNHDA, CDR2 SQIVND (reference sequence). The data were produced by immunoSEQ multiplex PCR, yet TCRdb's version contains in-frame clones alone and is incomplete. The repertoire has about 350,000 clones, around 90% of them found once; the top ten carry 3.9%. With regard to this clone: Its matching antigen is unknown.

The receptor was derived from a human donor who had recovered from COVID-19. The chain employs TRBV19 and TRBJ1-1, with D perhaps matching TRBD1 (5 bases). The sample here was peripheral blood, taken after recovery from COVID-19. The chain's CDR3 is CASSGRGVSTEAFF. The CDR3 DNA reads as TGTGCCAGTAGTGGGCGAGGGGTGAGCACTGAAGCTTTCTTT.